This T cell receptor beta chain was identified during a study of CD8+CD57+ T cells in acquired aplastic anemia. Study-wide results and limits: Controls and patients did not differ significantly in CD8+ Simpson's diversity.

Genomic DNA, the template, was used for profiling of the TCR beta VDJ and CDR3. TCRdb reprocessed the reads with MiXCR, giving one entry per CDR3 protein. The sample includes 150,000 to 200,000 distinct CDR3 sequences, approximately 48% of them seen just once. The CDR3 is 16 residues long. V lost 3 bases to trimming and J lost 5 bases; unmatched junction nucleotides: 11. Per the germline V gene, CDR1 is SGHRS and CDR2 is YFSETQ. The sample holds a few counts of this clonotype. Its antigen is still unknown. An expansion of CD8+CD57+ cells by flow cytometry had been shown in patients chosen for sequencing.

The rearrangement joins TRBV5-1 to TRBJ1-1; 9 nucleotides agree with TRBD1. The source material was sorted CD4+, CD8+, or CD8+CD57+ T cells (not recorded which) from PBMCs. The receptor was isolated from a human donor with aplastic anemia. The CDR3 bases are TGCGCCAGCAGCTCTCTTCCCGGGACAGGGTCGACTGAAGCTTTCTTT. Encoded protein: CASSSLPGTGSTEAFF.